This TCR beta chain was retrieved from a study of Graves' ophthalmopathy and Graves' hyperthyroidism. Study-level background: Before any treatment was given, at initial diagnosis, peripheral blood was collected. Study observations and caveats: Ophthalmopathy progression was predicted by the model at roughly 66% sensitivity and about 74% specificity. Thyroid clonotypes that were expanded above 0.001 frequency mostly also appeared in blood.

Orbital computed tomography, together with clinical symptoms, serum thyroxine, TRAb and thyroid ultrasound, was used for diagnosis. The CDR3 is 15 residues long. V dropped 5 bases and J dropped 3 bases, with 17 bases sitting between them. The sample holds a few counts of this clonotype. Its antigen is still unknown. RNA transcripts were the source from which TCR beta CDR3 regions were amplified. HTBI primers were employed in first-round RT-PCR, then a second-round multiplex PCR followed. TCRdb itself ran the multiplex PCR reads through MiXCR, one entry per CDR3 protein. This sample carries 660,000 or so distinct CDR3 sequences, roughly two fifths of them seen once, and the ten largest clones take 3% to 3.5%.

The rearrangement uses TRBV12-3 or TRBV12-4 and TRBJ2-7; maybe TRBD2 (6 bases). This receptor was taken from an adult man with Graves' ophthalmopathy. Sequenced: peripheral blood. CDR3 protein: CASSATGTLNYEQYF. The DNA for the CDR3 is TGTGCCAGCAGTGCTACCGGGACTCTCAACTACGAGCAGTACTTC.